This T cell receptor beta chain was found in a study of T cell responses to AZD1222 COVID-19 vaccine. Produced via immunoSEQ multiplex PCR; TCRdb's table is partial and in-frame only. Among 120,000 or so clones, 94% were seen once, and the ten largest hold about 3%. General study findings and limits: White British donors predominated, females outnumbered males, and clonal diversity was possibly underestimated. The CD4 TCRs associated with vaccination extended across spike and predominated at 160-218 and 743-854. Only a handful of AZD1222 recipients, several in all, had baseline seropositivity.

V was shortened by 4 bases and J by 5 bases, with 21 bases between the two germline ends. CDR3 size: 16 residues. CDR1 and CDR2 (germline): MNHEY, SVGAGI. Comments on this clone: The antigen is undetermined.

The TCR comes from an adult who received the AZD1222 COVID-19 vaccine. The V gene is TRBV6-5, the J gene TRBJ2-7, with D perhaps TRBD1 (6 bases). The source was peripheral blood, collected 28 days after the second AZD1222 dose. This CDR3 reads CASSSGQIKGRDEQYF. The CDR3 DNA follows: TGTGCCAGCAGTTCCGGACAGATCAAAGGGCGGGACGAGCAGTACTTC.